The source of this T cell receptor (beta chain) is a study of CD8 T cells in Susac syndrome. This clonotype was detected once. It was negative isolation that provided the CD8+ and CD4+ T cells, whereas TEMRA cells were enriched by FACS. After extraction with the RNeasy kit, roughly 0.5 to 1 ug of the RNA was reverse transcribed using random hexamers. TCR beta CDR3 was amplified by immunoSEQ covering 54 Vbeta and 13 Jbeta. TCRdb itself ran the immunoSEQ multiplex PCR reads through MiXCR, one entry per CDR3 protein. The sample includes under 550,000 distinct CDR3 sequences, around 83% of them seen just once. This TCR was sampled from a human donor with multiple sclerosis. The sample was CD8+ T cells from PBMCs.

CDR3 coding DNA: TGTGCCATCAGTGAGTCGCCTGGGGCCTATGGCTACACCTTC. Its translation: CAISESPGAYGYTF. The gene calls are TRBV10-3 and TRBJ1-2; a possible D gene is TRBD1 (5 bases). This CDR3 comprises 14 residues. Germline V gene data show CDR1 as ENHRY and CDR2 as SYGVKD. Trimming pared 0 bases from V and 4 bases from J, leaving 9 bases between.